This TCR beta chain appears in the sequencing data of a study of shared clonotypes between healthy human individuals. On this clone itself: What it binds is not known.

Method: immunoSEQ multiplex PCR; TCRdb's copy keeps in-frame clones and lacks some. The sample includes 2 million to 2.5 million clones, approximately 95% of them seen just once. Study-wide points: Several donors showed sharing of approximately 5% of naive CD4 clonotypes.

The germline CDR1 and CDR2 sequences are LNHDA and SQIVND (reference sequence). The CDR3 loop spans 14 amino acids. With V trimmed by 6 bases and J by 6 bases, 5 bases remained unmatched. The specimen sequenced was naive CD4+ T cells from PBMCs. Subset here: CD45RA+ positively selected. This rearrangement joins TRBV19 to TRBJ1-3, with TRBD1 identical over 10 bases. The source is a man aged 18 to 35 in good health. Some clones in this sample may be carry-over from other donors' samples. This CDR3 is CASRPGTGENTIYF. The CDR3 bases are TGTGCCAGTAGGCCCGGGACAGGGGAAAACACCATATATTTT.